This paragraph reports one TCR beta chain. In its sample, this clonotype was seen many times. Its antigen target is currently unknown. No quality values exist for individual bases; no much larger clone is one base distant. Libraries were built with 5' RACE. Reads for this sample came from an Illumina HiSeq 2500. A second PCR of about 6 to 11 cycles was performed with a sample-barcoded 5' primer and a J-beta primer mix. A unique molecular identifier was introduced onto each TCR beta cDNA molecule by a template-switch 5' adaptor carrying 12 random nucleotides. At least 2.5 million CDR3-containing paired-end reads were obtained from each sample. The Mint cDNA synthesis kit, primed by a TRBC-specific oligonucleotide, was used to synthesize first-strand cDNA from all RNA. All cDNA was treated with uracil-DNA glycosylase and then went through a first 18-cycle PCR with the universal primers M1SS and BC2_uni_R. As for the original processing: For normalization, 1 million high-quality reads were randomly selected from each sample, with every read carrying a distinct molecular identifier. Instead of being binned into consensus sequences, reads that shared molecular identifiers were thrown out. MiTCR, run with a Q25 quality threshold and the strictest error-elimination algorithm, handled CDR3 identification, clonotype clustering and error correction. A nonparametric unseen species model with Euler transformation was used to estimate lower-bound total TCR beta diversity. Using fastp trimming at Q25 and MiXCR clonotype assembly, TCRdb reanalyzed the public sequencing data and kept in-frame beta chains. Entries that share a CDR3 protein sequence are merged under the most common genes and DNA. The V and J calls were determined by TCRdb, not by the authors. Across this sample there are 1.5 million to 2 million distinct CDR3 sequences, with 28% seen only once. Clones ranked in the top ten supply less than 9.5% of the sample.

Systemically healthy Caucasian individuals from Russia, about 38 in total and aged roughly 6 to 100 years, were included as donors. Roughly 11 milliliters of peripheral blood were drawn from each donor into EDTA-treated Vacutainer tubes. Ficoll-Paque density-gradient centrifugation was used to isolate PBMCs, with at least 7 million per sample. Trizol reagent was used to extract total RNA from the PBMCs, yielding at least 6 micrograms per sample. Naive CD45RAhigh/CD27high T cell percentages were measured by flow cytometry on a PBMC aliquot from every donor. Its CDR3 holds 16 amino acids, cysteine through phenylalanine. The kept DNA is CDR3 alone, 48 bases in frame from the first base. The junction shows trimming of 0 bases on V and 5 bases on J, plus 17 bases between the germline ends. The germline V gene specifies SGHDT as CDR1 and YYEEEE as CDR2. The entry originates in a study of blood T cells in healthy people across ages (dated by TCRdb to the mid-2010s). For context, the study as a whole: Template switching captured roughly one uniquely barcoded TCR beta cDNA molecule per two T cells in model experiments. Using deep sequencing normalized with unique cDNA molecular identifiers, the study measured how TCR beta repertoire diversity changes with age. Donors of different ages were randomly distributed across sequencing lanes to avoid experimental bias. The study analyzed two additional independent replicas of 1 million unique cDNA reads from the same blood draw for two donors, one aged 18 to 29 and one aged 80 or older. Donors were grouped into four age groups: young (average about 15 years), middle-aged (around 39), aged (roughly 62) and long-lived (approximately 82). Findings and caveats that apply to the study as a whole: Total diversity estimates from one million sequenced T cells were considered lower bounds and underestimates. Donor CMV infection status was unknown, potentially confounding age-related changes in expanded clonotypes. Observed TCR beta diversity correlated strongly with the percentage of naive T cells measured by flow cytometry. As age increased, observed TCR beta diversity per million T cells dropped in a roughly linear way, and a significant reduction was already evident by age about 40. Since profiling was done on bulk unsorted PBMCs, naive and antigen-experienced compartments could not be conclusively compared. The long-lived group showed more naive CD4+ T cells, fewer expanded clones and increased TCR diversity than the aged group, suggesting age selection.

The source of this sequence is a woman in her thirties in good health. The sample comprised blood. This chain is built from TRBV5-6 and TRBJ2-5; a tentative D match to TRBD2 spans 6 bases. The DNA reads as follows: TGTGCCAGCAGCTTGGGTACTAGCCCTTATACGGAGACCCAGTACTTC. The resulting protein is CASSLGTSPYTETQYF.